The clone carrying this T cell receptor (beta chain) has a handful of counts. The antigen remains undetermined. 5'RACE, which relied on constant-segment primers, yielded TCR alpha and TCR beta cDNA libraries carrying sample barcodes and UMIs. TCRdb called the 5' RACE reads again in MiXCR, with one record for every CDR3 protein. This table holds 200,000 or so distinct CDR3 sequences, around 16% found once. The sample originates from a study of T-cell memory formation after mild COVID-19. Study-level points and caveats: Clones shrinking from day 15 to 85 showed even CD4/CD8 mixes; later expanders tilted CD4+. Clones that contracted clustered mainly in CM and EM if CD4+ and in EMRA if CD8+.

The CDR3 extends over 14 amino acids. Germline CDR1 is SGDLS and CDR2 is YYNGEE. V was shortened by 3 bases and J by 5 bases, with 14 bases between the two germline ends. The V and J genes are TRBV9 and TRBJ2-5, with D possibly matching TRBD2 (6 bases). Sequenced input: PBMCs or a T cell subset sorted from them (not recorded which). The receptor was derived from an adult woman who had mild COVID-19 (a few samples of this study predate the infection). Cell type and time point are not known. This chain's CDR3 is CASSERLVSETQYF. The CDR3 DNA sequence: TGTGCCAGCAGCGAACGACTAGTATCGGAGACCCAGTACTTC.